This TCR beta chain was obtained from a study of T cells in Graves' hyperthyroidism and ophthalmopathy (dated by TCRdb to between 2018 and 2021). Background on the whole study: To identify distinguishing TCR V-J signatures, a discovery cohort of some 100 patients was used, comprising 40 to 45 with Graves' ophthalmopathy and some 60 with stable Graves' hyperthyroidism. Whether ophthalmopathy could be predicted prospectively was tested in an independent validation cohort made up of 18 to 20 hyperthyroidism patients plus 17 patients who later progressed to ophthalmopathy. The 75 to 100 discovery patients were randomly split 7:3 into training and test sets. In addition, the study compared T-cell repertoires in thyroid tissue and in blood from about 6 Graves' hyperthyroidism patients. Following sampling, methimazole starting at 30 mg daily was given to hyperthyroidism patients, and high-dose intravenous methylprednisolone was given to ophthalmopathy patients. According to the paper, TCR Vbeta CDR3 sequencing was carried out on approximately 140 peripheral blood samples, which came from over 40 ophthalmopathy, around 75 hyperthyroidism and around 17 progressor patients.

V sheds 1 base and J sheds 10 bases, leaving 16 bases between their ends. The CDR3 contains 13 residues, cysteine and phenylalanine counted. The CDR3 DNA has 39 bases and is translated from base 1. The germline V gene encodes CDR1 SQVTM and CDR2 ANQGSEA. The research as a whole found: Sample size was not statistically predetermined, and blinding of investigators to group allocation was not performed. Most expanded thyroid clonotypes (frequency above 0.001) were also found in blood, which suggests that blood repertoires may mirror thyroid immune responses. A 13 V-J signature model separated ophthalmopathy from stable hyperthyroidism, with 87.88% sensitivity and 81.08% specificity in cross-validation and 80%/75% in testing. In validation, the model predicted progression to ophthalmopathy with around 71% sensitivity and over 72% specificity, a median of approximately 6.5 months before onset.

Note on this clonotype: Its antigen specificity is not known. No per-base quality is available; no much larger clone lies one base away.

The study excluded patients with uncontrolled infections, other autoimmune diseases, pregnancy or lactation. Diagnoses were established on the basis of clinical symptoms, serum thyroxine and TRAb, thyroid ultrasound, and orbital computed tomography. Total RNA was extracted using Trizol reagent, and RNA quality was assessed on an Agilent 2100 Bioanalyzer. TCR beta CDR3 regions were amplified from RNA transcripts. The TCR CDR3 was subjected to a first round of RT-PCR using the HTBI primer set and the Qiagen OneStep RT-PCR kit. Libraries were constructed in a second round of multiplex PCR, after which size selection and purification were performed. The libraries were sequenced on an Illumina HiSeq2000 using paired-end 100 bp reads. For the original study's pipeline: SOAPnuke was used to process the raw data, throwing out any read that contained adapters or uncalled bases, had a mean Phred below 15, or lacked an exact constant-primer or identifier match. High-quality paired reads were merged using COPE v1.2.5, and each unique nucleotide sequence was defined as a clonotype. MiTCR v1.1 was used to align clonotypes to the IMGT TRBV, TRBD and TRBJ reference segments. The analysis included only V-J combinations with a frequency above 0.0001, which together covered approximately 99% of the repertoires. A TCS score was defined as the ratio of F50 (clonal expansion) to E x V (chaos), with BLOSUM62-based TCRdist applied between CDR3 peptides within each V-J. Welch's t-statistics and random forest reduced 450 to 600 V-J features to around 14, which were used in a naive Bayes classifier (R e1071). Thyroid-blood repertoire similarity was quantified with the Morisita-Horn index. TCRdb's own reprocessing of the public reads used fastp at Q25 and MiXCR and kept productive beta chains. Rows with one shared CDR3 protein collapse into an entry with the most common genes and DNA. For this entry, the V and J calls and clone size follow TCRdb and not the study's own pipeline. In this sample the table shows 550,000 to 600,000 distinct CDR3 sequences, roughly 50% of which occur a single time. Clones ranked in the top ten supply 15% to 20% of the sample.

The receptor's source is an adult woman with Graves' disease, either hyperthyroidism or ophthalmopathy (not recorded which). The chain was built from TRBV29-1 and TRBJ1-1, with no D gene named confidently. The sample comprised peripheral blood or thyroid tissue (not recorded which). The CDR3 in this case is CSVEVGRVQLAFF. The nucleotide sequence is TGCAGCGTTGAAGTGGGCCGGGTGCAGCTAGCTTTCTTT.